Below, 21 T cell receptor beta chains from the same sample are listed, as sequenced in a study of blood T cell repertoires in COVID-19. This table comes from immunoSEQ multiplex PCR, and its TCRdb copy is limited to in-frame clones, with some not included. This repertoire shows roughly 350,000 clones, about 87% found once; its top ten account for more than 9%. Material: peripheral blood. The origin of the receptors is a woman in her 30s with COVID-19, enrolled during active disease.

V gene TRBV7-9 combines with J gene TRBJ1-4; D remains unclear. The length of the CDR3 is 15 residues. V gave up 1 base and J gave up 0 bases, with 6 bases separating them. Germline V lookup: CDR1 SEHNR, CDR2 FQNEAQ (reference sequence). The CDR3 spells CASSLGESTNEKLFF. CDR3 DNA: TGTGCCAGCAGCTTAGGAGAGTCAACTAATGAAAAACTGTTTTTT.

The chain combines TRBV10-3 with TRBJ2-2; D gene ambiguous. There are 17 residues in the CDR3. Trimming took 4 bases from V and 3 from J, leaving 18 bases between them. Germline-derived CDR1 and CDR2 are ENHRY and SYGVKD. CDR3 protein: CAISALGRSRDTGELFF. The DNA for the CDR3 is TGTGCCATCAGTGCCCTCGGAAGGAGTCGTGACACCGGGGAGCTGTTTTTT.

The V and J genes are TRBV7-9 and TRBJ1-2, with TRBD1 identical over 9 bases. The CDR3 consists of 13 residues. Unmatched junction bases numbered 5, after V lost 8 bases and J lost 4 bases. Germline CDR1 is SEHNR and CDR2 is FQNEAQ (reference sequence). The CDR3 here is CASHRGQSYGYTF. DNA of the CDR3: TGTGCCAGCCACAGGGGGCAATCCTATGGCTACACCTTC.

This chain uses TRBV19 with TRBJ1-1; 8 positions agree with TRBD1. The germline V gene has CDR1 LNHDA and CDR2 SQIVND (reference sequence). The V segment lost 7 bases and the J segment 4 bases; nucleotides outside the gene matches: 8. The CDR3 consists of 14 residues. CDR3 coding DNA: TGTGCCAGTAACTCAGGGGGCGAAGGCACTGAAGCTTTCTTT. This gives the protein CASNSGGEGTEAFF.

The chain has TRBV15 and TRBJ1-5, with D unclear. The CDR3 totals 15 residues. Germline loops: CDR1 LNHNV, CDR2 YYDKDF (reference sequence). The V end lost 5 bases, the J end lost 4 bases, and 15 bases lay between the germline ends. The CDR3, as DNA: TGTGCCACCAGCGGACTGACACGGTTTAATCAGCCCCAGCATTTT. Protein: CATSGLTRFNQPQHF.

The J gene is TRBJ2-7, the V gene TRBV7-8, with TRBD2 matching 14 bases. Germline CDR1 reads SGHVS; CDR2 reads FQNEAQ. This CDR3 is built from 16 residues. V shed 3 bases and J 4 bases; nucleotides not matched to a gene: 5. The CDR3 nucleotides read TGTGCCAGCAGCTTTGAACGACTAGCGGGAGGGTACGAGCAGTACTTC. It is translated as CASSFERLAGGYEQYF.

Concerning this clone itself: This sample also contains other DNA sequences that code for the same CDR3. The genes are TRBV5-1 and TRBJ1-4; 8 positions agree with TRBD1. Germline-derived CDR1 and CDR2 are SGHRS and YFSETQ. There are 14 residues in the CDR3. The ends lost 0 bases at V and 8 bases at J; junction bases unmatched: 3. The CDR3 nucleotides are TGCGCCAGCAGCTTGGGACAGGGGTACGAAAAACTGTTTTTT. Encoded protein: CASSLGQGYEKLFF.

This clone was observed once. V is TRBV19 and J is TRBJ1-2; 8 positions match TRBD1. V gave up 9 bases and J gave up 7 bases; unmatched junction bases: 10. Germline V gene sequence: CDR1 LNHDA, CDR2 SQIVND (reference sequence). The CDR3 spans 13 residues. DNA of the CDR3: TGTGCCAGCAGGAAACAGGGGGATAGTGGCTACACCTTC. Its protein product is CASRKQGDSGYTF.

As DNA, the CDR3 is TGTGCCAGCAGTCTGGGACGGAGGGACGAGCAGTACTTC. Protein product: CASSLGRRDEQYF. The chain couples TRBV5-6 to TRBJ2-7; tentatively, D is TRBD2 (6 bases). The CDR3 is made up of 13 amino acids. Trimming pared 5 bases from V and 5 bases from J, leaving 14 bases between. Germline V gene lookup returns CDR1 SGHDT and CDR2 YYEEEE.

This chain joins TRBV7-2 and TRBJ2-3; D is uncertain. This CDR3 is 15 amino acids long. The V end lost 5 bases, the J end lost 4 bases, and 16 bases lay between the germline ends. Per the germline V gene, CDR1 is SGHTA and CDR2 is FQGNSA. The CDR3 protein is CASSLEKRSADTQYF. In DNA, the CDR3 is TGTGCCAGCAGCCTGGAGAAAAGGTCCGCAGATACGCAGTATTTT.

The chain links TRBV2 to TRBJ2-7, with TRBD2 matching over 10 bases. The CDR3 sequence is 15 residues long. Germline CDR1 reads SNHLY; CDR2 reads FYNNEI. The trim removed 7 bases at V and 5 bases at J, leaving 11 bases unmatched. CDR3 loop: CASTLTLAGVNEQYF. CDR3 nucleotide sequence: TGTGCCAGCACCCTGACTCTAGCGGGAGTCAACGAGCAGTACTTC.

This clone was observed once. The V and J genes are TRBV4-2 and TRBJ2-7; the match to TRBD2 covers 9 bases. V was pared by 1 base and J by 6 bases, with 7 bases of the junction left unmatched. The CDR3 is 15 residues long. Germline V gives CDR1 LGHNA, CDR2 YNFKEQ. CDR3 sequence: CASSQGLGGRVEQYF. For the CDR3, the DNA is TGTGCCAGCAGCCAAGGCCTTGGCGGGAGGGTCGAGCAGTACTTC.

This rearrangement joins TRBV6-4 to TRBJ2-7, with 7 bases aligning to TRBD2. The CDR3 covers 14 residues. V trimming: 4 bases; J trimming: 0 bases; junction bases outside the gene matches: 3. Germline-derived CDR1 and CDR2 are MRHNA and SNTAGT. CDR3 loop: CASSGSSGSYEQYF. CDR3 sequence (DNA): TGTGCCAGCAGTGGATCTAGCGGCTCCTACGAGCAGTACTTC.

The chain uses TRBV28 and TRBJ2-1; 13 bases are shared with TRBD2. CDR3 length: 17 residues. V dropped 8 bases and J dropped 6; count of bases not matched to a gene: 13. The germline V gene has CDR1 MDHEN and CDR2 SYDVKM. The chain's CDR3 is CASRGLAGEGFVNEQFF. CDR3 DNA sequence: TGTGCCAGCCGTGGACTAGCGGGAGAAGGTTTCGTCAATGAGCAGTTCTTC.

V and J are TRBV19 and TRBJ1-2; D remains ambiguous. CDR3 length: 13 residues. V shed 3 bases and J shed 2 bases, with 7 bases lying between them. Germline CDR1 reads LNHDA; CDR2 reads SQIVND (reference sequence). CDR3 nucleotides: TGTGCCAGTAGTATCTTAGAAAACTATGGCTACACCTTC. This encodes CASSILENYGYTF.

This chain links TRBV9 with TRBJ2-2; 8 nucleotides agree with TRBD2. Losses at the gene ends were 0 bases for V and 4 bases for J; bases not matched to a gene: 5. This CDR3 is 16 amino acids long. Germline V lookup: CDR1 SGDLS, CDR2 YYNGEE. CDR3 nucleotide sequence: TGTGCCAGCAGCGTAGACGGGAGGGCCGCCACCGGGGAGCTGTTTTTT. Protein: CASSVDGRAATGELFF.

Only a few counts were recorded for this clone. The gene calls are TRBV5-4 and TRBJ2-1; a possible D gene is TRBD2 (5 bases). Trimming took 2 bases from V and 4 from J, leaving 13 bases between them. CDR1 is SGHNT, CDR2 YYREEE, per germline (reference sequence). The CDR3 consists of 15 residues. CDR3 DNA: TGTGCCAGCAGCTTCGCGCGCCGGGGATACAATGAGCAGTTCTTC. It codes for CASSFARRGYNEQFF. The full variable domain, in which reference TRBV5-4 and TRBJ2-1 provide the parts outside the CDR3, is ETGVTQSPTHLIKTRGQQVTLRCSSQSGHNTVSWYQQALGQGPQFIFQYYREEENGRGNFPPRFSGLQFPNYSSELNVNALELDDSALYLCASSFARRGYNEQFFGPGTRLTVL.

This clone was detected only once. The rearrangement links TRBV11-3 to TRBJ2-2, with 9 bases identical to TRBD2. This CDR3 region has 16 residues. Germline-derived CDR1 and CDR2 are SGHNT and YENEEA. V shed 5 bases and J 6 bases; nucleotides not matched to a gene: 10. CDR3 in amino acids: CASSLRTAGGAGELFF. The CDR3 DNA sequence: TGTGCCAGCAGCCTCAGGACTGCGGGAGGGGCCGGGGAGCTGTTTTTT.

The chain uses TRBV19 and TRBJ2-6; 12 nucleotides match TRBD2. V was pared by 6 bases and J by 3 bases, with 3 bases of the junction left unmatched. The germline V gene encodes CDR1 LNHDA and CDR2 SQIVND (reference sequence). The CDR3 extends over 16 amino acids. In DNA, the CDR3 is TGTGCCAGTAGGACTAGCGGGAGTTTTGGGGCCAACGTCCTGACTTTC. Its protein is CASRTSGSFGANVLTF.

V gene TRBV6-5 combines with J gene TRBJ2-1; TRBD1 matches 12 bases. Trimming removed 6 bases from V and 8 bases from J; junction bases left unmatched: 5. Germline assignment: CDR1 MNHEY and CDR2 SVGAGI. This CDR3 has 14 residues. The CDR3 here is CASRGTGGLDEQFF. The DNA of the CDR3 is TGTGCCAGCAGGGGGACAGGGGGCCTCGATGAGCAGTTCTTC.

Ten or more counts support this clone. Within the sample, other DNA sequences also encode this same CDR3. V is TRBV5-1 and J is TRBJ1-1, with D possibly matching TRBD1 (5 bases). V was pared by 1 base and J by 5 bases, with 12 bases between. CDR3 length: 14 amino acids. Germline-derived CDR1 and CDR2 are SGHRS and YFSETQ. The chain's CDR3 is CASSLLRGGTEAFF. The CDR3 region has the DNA TGCGCCAGCAGCTTGCTTAGGGGAGGAACTGAAGCTTTCTTT.